This entry is about one T cell receptor (beta chain). The antigen it recognizes is unknown. Within one base of it there is no much larger clone, and no base qualities were kept. This record belongs to a study of CD8 T cells in ankylosing spondylitis (dated by TCRdb to the late 2010s). In the study overall: The study profiled T cell receptor beta repertoires in healthy donors and ankylosing spondylitis patients to find disease-linked TCR variants. The full study cohort was made up of approximately 24 ankylosing spondylitis patients and about a hundred healthy donors. Peripheral blood samples were taken, and synovial fluid was additionally collected from ankylosing spondylitis patients.

Including cysteine and phenylalanine, the CDR3 has 15 amino acids. The kept DNA is CDR3 alone, 45 bases in frame from the first base. The germline V and J ends show losses of 3 bases and 2 bases respectively, and no gene match explains 5 bases of the junction. Taken from the germline V gene, the CDR1 and CDR2 loops are LGHNA and YSLEER. Broader findings and caveats from the paper: The disease-linked clones had a CD8+ phenotype and were found at relatively low frequencies in peripheral blood. Blood from ankylosing spondylitis patients appeared to be characterized by a TCR beta motif composed of roughly 8 highly homologous amino acid variants. Some of the motif variants had been reported before in the synovial fluid and blood of reactive arthritis patients, a finding that suggests common disease-initiation mechanisms. Significant enrichment of the disease-linked clones was reported in matched synovial fluid samples from ankylosing spondylitis patients.

Instrument on record: Illumina HiSeq 2500. Quantitative 5'-RACE with molecular barcodes was the method used to prepare the TCR beta libraries. In the paper's pipeline: To identify disease-linked TCR variants, a new computational method was used, one built on a probabilistic model of VDJ rearrangement. In TCRdb, the public reads were trimmed at Q25 with fastp and aligned with MiXCR, with productive beta chains retained. Rows are combined by CDR3 protein, so each entry shows the most common genes and DNA. The V and J calls were determined by TCRdb, not by the authors. This sample gives under 200,000 distinct CDR3 sequences in total; 10% to 15% of them show up just once. 11% of the sample is in the top ten clones.

Here the chain combines TRBV4-3 and TRBJ2-5; TRBD2 fits 8 bases in the junction. This TCR came from a female donor with ankylosing spondylitis or in good health (not recorded which). The specimen sequenced was blood, either unsorted or a sorted T cell fraction (not recorded which). The nucleotides read TGCGCCAGCAGCCAGGCGGGAGGTACTCAAGAGACCCAGTACTTC. This sequence encodes CASSQAGGTQETQYF.